One sample yielded the 18 T cell receptor beta chains listed below, sequenced in a study of CD8 T cells in Susac syndrome. Random hexamers were used to reverse transcribe 0.5 to 1 ug of RNA. Via MiXCR, TCRdb re-called the immunoSEQ multiplex PCR reads, giving one row per CDR3 protein. The sample yields hundreds of thousands of distinct CDR3 sequences, about 96% seen once. The sequencing sample was made of CD4+ T cells from PBMCs. The receptor source for this set is a human donor with Susac syndrome.

The J gene is TRBJ2-3, the V gene TRBV9; 8 nucleotides match TRBD1. This CDR3 contains 19 residues. Germline V CDR1 and CDR2: SGDLS, YYNGEE. V shed 4 bases, J shed 2 bases, and the junction held 18 bases outside the gene matches. The CDR3 nucleotides read TGTGCCAGCAGCTCACACAAGACAGGGGTCGGAACGTACACAGATACGCAGTATTTT. This gives the protein CASSSHKTGVGTYTDTQYF.

V gene TRBV10-2 combines with J gene TRBJ1-1; D remains ambiguous. CDR1 and CDR2 (germline): WSHSY, SAAADI. Trimming removed 7 bases at V and 1 base at J, with 4 bases between. The CDR3 loop spans 11 amino acids. The CDR3 reads CASKQNTEAFF. In DNA form, the CDR3 reads TGCGCCAGCAAACAGAACACTGAAGCTTTCTTT.

V gene TRBV10-3 combines with J gene TRBJ2-5; 7 bases are a match to TRBD2. The V and J ends lost 7 bases and 5 bases, in that order; junction bases with no gene match: 7. Germline lookup yields CDR1 ENHRY and CDR2 SYGVKD. This CDR3 is built from 13 residues. Written as DNA, the CDR3 is TGTGCCATCACCGGCGGGAGTAGTGAGACCCAGTACTTC. It is translated as CAITGGSSETQYF.

The rearrangement uses TRBV30 and TRBJ1-5; 7 bases agree with TRBD1. J gave up 4 bases and V 2 bases, and 5 bases lay outside the gene matches. The CDR3 runs 14 residues. Looked up from germline, CDR1 is GTSNPN and CDR2 is SVGIG (reference sequence). This chain's CDR3 is CAWSPGQLNQPQHF. The CDR3 DNA sequence: TGTGCCTGGAGTCCGGGACAGTTAAATCAGCCCCAGCATTTT.

The chain has TRBV29-1 and TRBJ1-2; maybe TRBD1 (5 bases). V lost 3 bases and J lost 4, with 9 bases in between. The CDR3 is 12 amino acids. CDR1 and CDR2 (germline): SQVTM, ANQGSEA. As DNA, the CDR3 is TGCAGCGTTGACAGGGCAGCCTATGGCTACACCTTC. Amino acids: CSVDRAAYGYTF. Full variable domain (outside the CDR3, taken from reference TRBV29-1 and TRBJ1-2): SAVISQKPSRDICQRGTSLTIQCQVDSQVTMMFWYRQQPGQSLTLIATANQGSEATYESGFVIDKFPISRPNLTFSTLTVSNMSPEDSSIYLCSVDRAAYGYTFGSGTRLTVV.

The chain has TRBV14 and TRBJ2-3; 8 positions agree with TRBD2. This CDR3 contains 16 residues. CDR1 and CDR2 (germline): SGHDN, FVKESK. V gave up 1 base and J gave up 4 bases; unmatched junction bases: 7. The DNA of the CDR3 is TGTGCCAGCAGCCAAGGAGCGGGAGTGGGTCCAGATACGCAGTATTTT. It codes for CASSQGAGVGPDTQYF.

A few counts support this clonotype. The V and J genes are TRBV27 and TRBJ2-1, with 12 bases that match TRBD2. The CDR3 contains 15 residues. Losses at the gene ends were 5 bases for V and 3 bases for J; bases not matched to a gene: 2. Germline lookup yields CDR1 MNHEY and CDR2 SMNVEV (reference sequence). Written as DNA, the CDR3 is TGTGCCAGCAGTCAGACTAGCGGGAGCTACAATGAGCAGTTCTTC. Its protein is CASSQTSGSYNEQFF.

Remarks on this clonotype: One junction end does not reproduce the germline sequence, and a read error may be involved. The chain uses TRBV3-1 and TRBJ1-1; D gene unclear. CDR1 is LGHDT and CDR2 is YNNKEL in the germline V gene (reference sequence). This CDR3 comprises 15 residues. In DNA form, the CDR3 reads TGTGCCAGCAGCAAAACGGACGGAATGAACACTGAAGCCTTCTTT. It specifies CASSKTDGMNTEAFF. Looking up the rest from reference TRBV3-1 and TRBJ1-1 gives the full variable domain: DTAVSQTPKYLVTQMGNDKSIKCEQNLGHDTMYWYKQDSKKFLKIMFSYNNKELIINETVPNRFSPKSPDKAHLNLHINSLELGDSAVYFCASSKTDGMNTEAFFGQGTRLTVV.

This clonotype has just one count. The rearrangement joins TRBV28 to TRBJ2-7; 9 nucleotides align to TRBD1. V dropped 5 bases and J dropped 1; count of bases not matched to a gene: 6. The CDR3 loop spans 15 amino acids. Germline CDR1 and CDR2: MDHEN and SYDVKM. The DNA for the CDR3 is TGTGCCAGCAGTGGACAGGGGCGGGGGTCCTACGAGCAGTACTTC. As protein: CASSGQGRGSYEQYF.

The V gene is TRBV29-1, the J gene TRBJ2-3; D unresolved. This CDR3 has 11 residues. The V and J ends lost 3 bases and 7 bases respectively, with 8 bases between them. From germline, CDR1 is SQVTM and CDR2 ANQGSEA. This chain's CDR3 is CSVERANTQYF. The CDR3 DNA reads TGCAGCGTTGAGAGAGCTAATACGCAGTATTTT.

V gene TRBV2 combines with J gene TRBJ2-7, with D tentatively TRBD1 (6 bases). This CDR3 has 14 residues. Germline V gene sequence: CDR1 SNHLY, CDR2 FYNNEI. Trimming removed 7 bases from V and 5 bases from J, with 18 bases in between. CDR3 protein: CASTGTRTVNEQYF. In DNA form, the CDR3 reads TGTGCCAGCACCGGGACAAGGACCGTGAACGAGCAGTACTTC.

The chain links TRBV3-1 to TRBJ2-6, with 8 bases identical to TRBD1. The CDR3 spans 17 residues. The trim removed 4 bases at V and 2 bases at J, leaving 7 bases unmatched. Looked up from germline, CDR1 is LGHDT and CDR2 is YNNKEL (reference sequence). The CDR3 here is CASSLRTGSTGANVLTF. In nucleotides, the CDR3 is TGTGCCAGCAGCCTTCGGACAGGGAGTACTGGGGCCAACGTCCTGACTTTC.

Comment on this clonotype: One junction end disagrees with the germline gene, perhaps due to a read error. The chain recombines TRBV6-2 or TRBV6-3 with TRBJ2-1, with 8 bases that match TRBD1. The CDR3 has 11 residues. Germline V lookup: CDR1 MNHEY, CDR2 SVGEGT. The DNA for the CDR3 is TGTGCCAGCAGTCCCCCGGGACAGGCCCTCTTC. It translates to CASSPPGQALF.

The CDR3 DNA is TGTGCCAGCAGCTCCGGCGGGCGGGGATACACAGATACGCAGTATTTT. Its translation is CASSSGGRGYTDTQYF. This chain joins TRBV5-4 and TRBJ2-3, with D tentatively TRBD2 (6 bases). V was shortened by 3 bases and J by 2 bases, with 16 bases between the two germline ends. Germline CDR1 and CDR2: SGHNT and YYREEE (reference sequence). The length of the CDR3 is 16 residues.

V gene TRBV9 combines with J gene TRBJ1-1; the D is unclear. The length of the CDR3 is 12 residues. Germline V CDR1 and CDR2: SGDLS, YYNGEE. Trimming removed 3 bases at V and 5 bases at J, with 8 bases between. Here the CDR3 DNA reads TGTGCCAGCAGCGCGGAGGGTACTGAAGCTTTCTTT. Protein sequence: CASSAEGTEAFF.

V and J are TRBV29-1 and TRBJ2-2; no clear D gene. Germline CDR1 and CDR2: SQVTM and ANQGSEA. The CDR3 covers 14 residues. V lost 1 base and J 4 bases, leaving 10 bases between the germline ends. The CDR3 is CSVEGSQITGELFF. For the CDR3, the DNA is TGCAGCGTTGAAGGTAGCCAAATCACCGGGGAGCTGTTTTTT.

This clonotype was seen only a few times. The chain's CDR3 is CASSLRREQFF. In DNA form, the CDR3 reads TGTGCCAGCAGTTTACGGCGAGAGCAGTTCTTC. The chain carries TRBV28 and TRBJ2-1; no firm D call. The V gene lost 2 bases and the J gene lost 10 bases, with 6 bases spanning the gap. The CDR3 is 11 residues long. Looked up from germline, CDR1 is MDHEN and CDR2 is SYDVKM.

The chain recombines TRBV29-1 with TRBJ1-1; D is unclear. The germline V gene has CDR1 SQVTM and CDR2 ANQGSEA. Trimming cost V 3 bases and J 4 bases, with 15 bases left between them. The CDR3 totals 14 residues. CDR3 amino acids: CSVDGSRVSTEAFF. DNA for the CDR3: TGCAGCGTTGATGGGAGCAGAGTTTCCACTGAAGCTTTCTTT.